This entry concerns a single T cell receptor (beta chain). What it recognizes is unknown. The sample comes from a study of blood T cells in healthy people across ages. Study outcomes and limitations: Per million T cells, the diversity of TCR beta decreased roughly linearly as age advanced.

V gave up 5 bases and J gave up 1 base; unmatched junction bases: 6. Germline CDR1 and CDR2: LNHDA and SQIVND (reference sequence). The CDR3 covers 16 residues. The second PCR ran about 6 to 12 cycles with a sample-barcoded 5' primer and J-beta primers. Each of the cDNA molecules was tagged by a template-switch adaptor with 12 random nucleotides. MiXCR, run by TCRdb on the 5' RACE reads, gives a single entry per CDR3 protein. This sample has more than 650,000 distinct CDR3 sequences, with approximately 21% found just once. Sequencing used blood. The receptor was derived from a man aged 65 to 85 in good health. This chain joins TRBV19 and TRBJ2-7; 12 bases are a match to TRBD2. The CDR3 sequence: CASSPRLAGESYEQYF. DNA for the CDR3: TGTGCCAGTAGTCCAAGACTAGCGGGGGAGTCCTACGAGCAGTACTTC.